Described below is a single T cell receptor beta chain sequence and its context. Germline V gene data show CDR1 as MDHEN and CDR2 as SYDVKM. This CDR3 contains 12 residues. Trimming removed 2 bases from V and 5 bases from J, with 6 bases in between. The data were taken from a study of blood T cell repertoires in COVID-19. Background on the study: COVID-19 samples collected from the United States, Italy and Spain covered acute and convalescent phases. PBMCs, B-cell-depleted T cells, or T cells were the source of the cDNA or gDNA that made up the material.

As handled by the study authors: Using reference gene primer amplification, nucleated cell counts were estimated. The table came from immunoSEQ multiplex PCR; TCRdb's copy has only in-frame clones and leaves some out. D and trimming were read from the DNA, whereas the V and J calls and clone size are those reported in that table. Altogether about 93,000 clones are present, about 80% being singletons, with the ten largest covering 16%. The sequencing input was peripheral blood. This TCR came from a human donor in a cohort sampled during active COVID-19. V is TRBV28 and J is TRBJ2-5; D gene uncertain. DNA of the CDR3: TGTGCCAGCAGTTTACTCAGGGAGACCCAGTACTTC. It translates to CASSLLRETQYF.